The clone carrying this T cell receptor beta chain showed up many times. A sample-barcoded 5' primer and a J-beta primer mix were used in a second PCR of roughly 6 to 11 cycles. TCRdb re-called the 5' RACE reads with MiXCR, one entry per CDR3 protein. This table has 600,000 to 800,000 distinct CDR3 sequences, under 65% appearing once. These data originate in a study of blood T cells in healthy people across ages. Sample donors were healthy Caucasian individuals that came from Russia, aged roughly 6 to 90. The CDR3 totals 15 residues. The V gene's germline CDR1 is SGDLS and CDR2 YYNGEE. The V gene lost 0 bases and the J gene lost 1 base, with 8 bases spanning the gap.

The clonotype was recovered from a woman older than 75 in good health. The source material was blood. The chain recombines TRBV9 with TRBJ2-1; no reliable D call. The CDR3 DNA sequence: TGTGCCAGCAGCGTAGGGGTCGATTCCTACAATGAGCAGTTCTTC. Residues: CASSVGVDSYNEQFF.